The rows below give T cell receptor beta chains drawn from one sample of a study of vaccination and CD4 T cells after COVID-19. MiXCR was run by TCRdb on the PCR reads, yielding one entry per CDR3 protein. Among nearly 15,000 distinct CDR3 sequences listed, about 53% were seen once. These receptors have no identified antigens. This specimen consisted of CD4+ T cells from blood, cultured in vitro, obtained before SARS-CoV-2 vaccination. These receptors were obtained from a human donor who had recovered from COVID-19. The CDR3 runs from the conserved cysteine through the conserved F or W. D genes are given only for firm matches. Not every row has a clone size; where given, it reads once, few, many or a size class.

clone_size: NA
j_call: TRBJ2-6
d_call: NA
v_call: TRBV28
cdr3_aa: CASSFSRSGANVLTF
cdr3_nt: TGTGCCAGCAGTTTTAGCCGGAGTGGGGCCAACGTCCTGACTTTC

clone_size: NA
j_call: TRBJ1-5
d_call: TRBD1
v_call: TRBV6-2/TRBV6-3
cdr3_aa: CASGPSGQGLQPQHF
cdr3_nt: TGTGCCAGCGGACCCTCGGGACAGGGTCTTCAGCCCCAGCATTTT

clone_size: NA
j_call: TRBJ2-2
d_call: NA
v_call: TRBV10-3
cdr3_aa: CAISESGVATNTGELFF
cdr3_nt: TGTGCCATCAGTGAGTCGGGAGTAGCGACGAACACCGGGGAGCTGTTTTTT

clone_size: few
j_call: TRBJ1-5
d_call: NA
v_call: TRBV10-3
cdr3_aa: CAIRGGGDQPQHF
cdr3_nt: TGTGCCATCAGGGGGGGTGGGGATCAGCCCCAGCATTTT

clone_size: NA
j_call: TRBJ1-5
d_call: NA
v_call: TRBV7-6
cdr3_aa: CASSSLGDQPQHF
cdr3_nt: TGTGCCAGCAGCTCTCTGGGTGATCAGCCCCAGCATTTT

clone_size: few
j_call: TRBJ2-7
d_call: TRBD2
v_call: TRBV20-1
cdr3_aa: CSASPPSGGHYEQYF
cdr3_nt: TGCAGTGCTAGCCCCCCTAGCGGGGGCCACTACGAGCAGTACTTC

clone_size: NA
j_call: TRBJ2-1
d_call: TRBD2
v_call: TRBV7-2
cdr3_aa: CASSGTSGGYNEQFF
cdr3_nt: TGTGCCAGCAGCGGTACTAGCGGGGGGTACAATGAGCAGTTCTTC

clone_size: NA
j_call: TRBJ1-3
d_call: NA
v_call: TRBV28
cdr3_aa: CASSFSGNTIYF
cdr3_nt: TGTGCCAGCAGTTTCTCGGGAAACACCATATATTTT

clone_size: NA
j_call: TRBJ1-2
d_call: NA
v_call: TRBV6-1
cdr3_aa: CASSPFGARGYGYTF
cdr3_nt: TGTGCCAGCAGTCCTTTTGGCGCCCGTGGCTATGGCTACACCTTC

clone_size: NA
j_call: TRBJ2-5
d_call: TRBD2
v_call: TRBV6-2/TRBV6-3
cdr3_aa: CASSQEAGGPETQYF
cdr3_nt: TGTGCCAGCAGCCAAGAAGCGGGAGGGCCGGAGACCCAGTACTTC

clone_size: NA
j_call: TRBJ1-4
d_call: NA
v_call: TRBV19
cdr3_aa: CATASRAPVDEKLFF
cdr3_nt: TGTGCCACCGCCAGCCGGGCACCGGTGGATGAAAAACTGTTTTTT

clone_size: NA
j_call: TRBJ2-3
d_call: NA
v_call: TRBV6-2/TRBV6-3
cdr3_aa: CASSPSGSAGTDTQYF
cdr3_nt: TGTGCCAGCAGTCCGAGTGGATCAGCCGGAACGGATACGCAGTATTTT

clone_size: few
j_call: TRBJ1-2
d_call: NA
v_call: TRBV20-1
cdr3_aa: CSAEIGGSYGYTF
cdr3_nt: TGCAGTGCCGAAATAGGTGGGAGCTATGGCTACACCTTC

clone_size: NA
j_call: TRBJ1-5
d_call: NA
v_call: TRBV4-3
cdr3_aa: CASSQDGGGNQPQHF
cdr3_nt: TGCGCCAGCAGCCAAGATGGGGGCGGCAATCAGCCCCAGCATTTT

clone_size: few
j_call: TRBJ1-1
d_call: TRBD1
v_call: TRBV10-3
cdr3_aa: CAIRLGQGAAEAFF
cdr3_nt: TGTGCCATCAGATTGGGACAGGGGGCCGCTGAAGCTTTCTTT

clone_size: NA
j_call: TRBJ2-3
d_call: TRBD1
v_call: TRBV5-6
cdr3_aa: CASSSTGPDTQYF
cdr3_nt: TGTGCCAGCAGCTCGACAGGGCCAGATACGCAGTATTTT

clone_size: NA
j_call: TRBJ2-7
d_call: TRBD2
v_call: TRBV4-3
cdr3_aa: CASSQREGAYEQYF
cdr3_nt: TGCGCCAGCAGCCAGCGGGAGGGAGCCTACGAGCAGTACTTC

clone_size: NA
j_call: TRBJ1-1
d_call: NA
v_call: TRBV7-6
cdr3_aa: CASSPGGARNTEAFF
cdr3_nt: TGTGCCAGCAGCCCCGGGGGGGCGCGCAACACTGAAGCTTTCTTT

clone_size: NA
j_call: TRBJ2-7
d_call: TRBD1
v_call: TRBV11-2
cdr3_aa: CASTLAQDREVREQYF
cdr3_nt: TGTGCCAGCACCTTAGCACAGGACAGGGAGGTCCGCGAGCAGTACTTC